This entry lists 21 T cell receptor beta chains sequenced from one sample in a study of Ad26.COV2.S vaccination and SARS-CoV-2 variants. Here immunoSEQ multiplex PCR was the method, and the copy in TCRdb shows in-frame clones only, minus some. The table has some 180,000 clones, 70% to 90% seen once. The specimen comprised peripheral blood, sampled after recovery from COVID-19. These receptors all come from a human donor who had recovered from COVID-19.

This clone was found a few times. V and J are TRBV12-3 or TRBV12-4 and TRBJ1-1, with TRBD1 matching over 7 bases. There are 12 residues in the CDR3. V trimming: 7 bases; J trimming: 7 bases; junction bases outside the gene matches: 6. CDR3 sequence: CASILRGGEAFF. The CDR3 coding sequence is TGTGCCAGCATCCTCAGGGGGGGTGAAGCTTTCTTT.

V usage is TRBV28 and J usage is TRBJ1-5; tentative D call: TRBD1 (5 bases). Trimming took 5 bases from V and 6 from J, leaving 14 bases between them. CDR1 MDHEN and CDR2 SYDVKM come from the germline V gene. The CDR3 has 14 amino acids. CDR3 residues: CASSDAGMGQPQHF. The CDR3, as DNA: TGTGCCAGCAGTGATGCAGGGATGGGTCAGCCCCAGCATTTT.

This clone occurred once. The rearrangement links TRBV6-5 to TRBJ2-1; 7 bases align to TRBD1. J was trimmed by 7 bases and V by 8 bases; bases with no gene match: 11. This CDR3 has 14 amino acids. Per the germline V gene, CDR1 is MNHEY and CDR2 is SVGAGI. CDR3 bases: TGTGCCAGCCGGGGACAGACTCGCCAGAATGAGCAGTTCTTC. This sequence encodes CASRGQTRQNEQFF.

The V gene is TRBV4-1, the J gene TRBJ1-1; D remains unclear. In germline, CDR1 is MGHRA, CDR2 YSYEKL. V shed 3 bases and J shed 0 bases, with 14 bases lying between them. The CDR3 consists of 16 residues. The CDR3 DNA reads as TGCGCCAGCAGCCATCGTCCGGACTTCTTGAACACTGAAGCTTTCTTT. It yields the protein CASSHRPDFLNTEAFF.

This clone came up a few times. The V gene is TRBV2, the J gene TRBJ2-1; D not resolved. Germline lookup yields CDR1 SNHLY and CDR2 FYNNEI. This CDR3 spans 15 amino acids. V was clipped by 4 bases and J by 0 bases, with 10 bases between them. The CDR3: CASSADLGSYNEQFF. The CDR3 coding sequence is TGTGCCAGCAGTGCGGACCTGGGCTCCTACAATGAGCAGTTCTTC. The full variable domain, with the rest looked up from reference TRBV2 and TRBJ2-1, is EPEVTQTPSHQVTQMGQEVILRCVPISNHLYFYWYRQILGQKVEFLVSFYNNEISEKSEIFDDQFSVERPDGSNFTLKIRSTKLEDSAMYFCASSADLGSYNEQFFGPGTRLTVL.

The chain carries TRBV4-1 and TRBJ1-1; a possible D gene is TRBD1 (5 bases). This CDR3 comprises 15 residues. Germline V gene lookup returns CDR1 MGHRA and CDR2 YSYEKL. V was trimmed by 5 bases and J by 1 base, leaving 14 bases between them. The CDR3 here is CASSKAGQTNTEAFF. As DNA, the CDR3 is TGCGCCAGCAGCAAAGCAGGGCAAACGAACACTGAAGCTTTCTTT.

This chain links TRBV5-8 with TRBJ1-2; D remains unclear. Germline assignment: CDR1 SGHTS and CDR2 YDEGEE. Trimming stripped 0 bases from V and 4 bases from J, with 4 bases between. The CDR3 is 12 residues long. The CDR3 DNA reads TGTGCCAGCAGCTTGGGGGGCTATGGCTACACCTTC. Translating gives CASSLGGYGYTF.

Concerning this clone itself: The sample has other DNA sequences that encode this CDR3 too. V is TRBV15 and J is TRBJ2-7; the D gene is possibly TRBD1 (7 bases). This CDR3 region has 14 residues. Per the germline V gene, CDR1 is LNHNV and CDR2 is YYDKDF (reference sequence). V was cut by 0 bases and J by 2 bases, with 8 bases left in between. As DNA, the CDR3 is TGTGCCACCAGCAGAGACAGGGGGGCCTACGAGCAGTACTTC. Translating it yields CATSRDRGAYEQYF.

The chain joins TRBV5-8 to TRBJ2-5; D could derive from TRBD1 or TRBD2 (5 bases each). CDR3 length: 14 amino acids. Germline V CDR1 and CDR2: SGHTS, YDEGEE. Trimming shortened V by 5 bases and J by 4 bases, and 15 bases separated the two germline ends. The CDR3 region is CASSGTALGETQYF. The CDR3 bases are TGTGCCAGCAGTGGGACGGCCCTTGGAGAGACCCAGTACTTC. Together with reference TRBV5-8 and TRBJ2-5, the CDR3 gives the full variable domain: EAGVTQSPTHLIKTRGQQATLRCSPISGHTSVYWYQQALGLGLQFLLWYDEGEERNRGNFPPRFSGRQFPNYSSELNVNALELEDSALYLCASSGTALGETQYFGPGTRLLVL.

The chain carries TRBV9 and TRBJ2-1; 8 bases line up with TRBD2. The CDR3 contains 14 residues. Germline V lookup: CDR1 SGDLS, CDR2 YYNGEE. Germline trimming cut 0 bases from V and 10 bases from J; bases unmatched to any gene: 6. In DNA, the CDR3 is TGTGCCAGCAGCGTAGACGGGCTAGCGGGCGAGCAGTTCTTC. Its protein product is CASSVDGLAGEQFF.

The chain couples TRBV2 to TRBJ1-2; 8 nucleotides line up with TRBD1. V lost 2 bases and J lost 1; bases outside the gene matches: 6. The CDR3 extends over 16 amino acids. Per germline, CDR1 SNHLY and CDR2 FYNNEI. The CDR3: CASSEYGTGLNYGYTF. The CDR3 DNA follows: TGTGCCAGCAGTGAATACGGGACAGGACTTAACTATGGCTACACCTTC. The full variable domain, completed using reference TRBV2 and TRBJ1-2, is EPEVTQTPSHQVTQMGQEVILRCVPISNHLYFYWYRQILGQKVEFLVSFYNNEISEKSEIFDDQFSVERPDGSNFTLKIRSTKLEDSAMYFCASSEYGTGLNYGYTFGSGTRLTVV.

This rearrangement joins TRBV11-2 to TRBJ2-7; TRBD2 matches 8 bases. This CDR3 is 14 amino acids long. With 5 bases clipped from V and 0 bases from J, the junction kept 3 bases outside the gene matches. CDR1 and CDR2 (germline): SGHAT, FQNNGV. CDR3: CASSISGSSYEQYF. CDR3 DNA sequence: TGTGCCAGCAGCATCAGCGGGAGCTCCTACGAGCAGTACTTC.

The chain employs TRBV6-1 and TRBJ1-3, with D maybe TRBD1 (5 bases). Germline CDR1 reads MNHNS; CDR2 reads SASEGT. The CDR3 runs to 15 residues. V was clipped by 0 bases and J by 0 bases, with 6 bases between them. This chain's CDR3 is CASSEAQGSGNTIYF. The CDR3 DNA follows: TGTGCCAGCAGTGAAGCCCAGGGCTCTGGAAACACCATATATTTT.

This chain connects TRBV7-3 to TRBJ2-1, with D tentatively TRBD1 or TRBD2 (5 bases each). The CDR3 totals 12 residues. Trimming stripped 5 bases from V and 8 bases from J, with 10 bases between. Germline CDR1 and CDR2: SGHTA and FQGTGA. CDR3 sequence reads: CASSPGSDEQFF. CDR3 bases: TGTGCCAGCAGCCCAGGGAGTGATGAGCAGTTCTTC.

The rearrangement joins TRBV5-5 to TRBJ1-3; TRBD1 might be the D (5 bases). Germline V CDR1 and CDR2: SGHKS, YYEKEE (reference sequence). Trimming cost V 4 bases and J 1 base, with 12 bases left between them. This CDR3 is built from 15 residues. The CDR3 DNA reads TGTGCCAGCAGCCTTAGCGGGACGTCTGGAAACACCATATATTTT. It is translated as CASSLSGTSGNTIYF.

The genes are TRBV4-2 and TRBJ1-2; D is perhaps TRBD1 (5 bases). V was cut by 0 bases and J by 4 bases, with 12 bases left in between. The germline V gene encodes CDR1 LGHNA and CDR2 YNFKEQ. The CDR3 spans 15 residues. The DNA for the CDR3 is TGTGCCAGCAGCCAAGATCGGCAGGGCGGCTATGGCTACACCTTC. Protein product: CASSQDRQGGYGYTF.

The chain couples TRBV28 to TRBJ2-1, with TRBD1 identical over 11 bases. Germline assignment: CDR1 MDHEN and CDR2 SYDVKM. After removal of 0 bases from V and 6 bases from J, the junction contained 4 bases not matched to a gene. This CDR3 contains 16 residues. CDR3 residues: CASSLWRGTGGNEQFF. CDR3 DNA: TGTGCCAGCAGTTTATGGAGGGGGACAGGGGGCAATGAGCAGTTCTTC.

The chain recombines TRBV6-5 with TRBJ1-2; no definite D call. This CDR3 is built from 13 residues. The V end was cut by 4 bases, the J end by 1 base, with 7 bases between. Germline V gene lookup returns CDR1 MNHEY and CDR2 SVGAGI. CDR3 nucleotide sequence: TGTGCCAGCAGTTTTGATTTTAACTATGGCTACACCTTC. This gives the protein CASSFDFNYGYTF.

V and J are TRBV4-1 and TRBJ2-3, with TRBD2 matching over 13 bases. This CDR3 is built from 17 residues. The V segment lost 2 bases and the J segment 5 bases; nucleotides outside the gene matches: 7. CDR1 is MGHRA, CDR2 YSYEKL, per germline. In nucleotides, the CDR3 is TGCGCCAGCAGCCAACCTACTAGCGGGAGGGCCCAAGATACGCAGTATTTT. It yields the protein CASSQPTSGRAQDTQYF.

The chain recombines TRBV2 with TRBJ1-2, with TRBD1 matching over 7 bases. From germline, CDR1 is SNHLY and CDR2 FYNNEI. Trimming at V came to 1 base and at J to 2 bases, leaving 4 bases not matched to a gene. The CDR3 length is 15 residues. As DNA, the CDR3 is TGTGCCAGCAGTGAAGGGGACAGACAGAACTATGGCTACACCTTC. The encoded protein is CASSEGDRQNYGYTF.

The chain employs TRBV19 and TRBJ2-3, with TRBD1 matching over 7 bases. Per the germline V gene, CDR1 is LNHDA and CDR2 is SQIVND (reference sequence). The CDR3 is made up of 14 amino acids. The V gene end was trimmed by 1 base and the J gene end by 6 bases; junction bases not matched to a gene: 4. The CDR3 sequence is CASSIGQGWDTQYF. DNA for the CDR3: TGTGCCAGTAGTATAGGACAGGGATGGGATACGCAGTATTTT.